The 5 T cell receptor beta chains listed next were all sequenced from one sample in a study of cytomegalovirus exposure and HLA in healthy donors. PCR primers comprised 60 Vbeta and 13 Jbeta primers. TCRdb keeps only in-frame clones here, not all; method: immunoSEQ multiplex PCR. The sample gives 150,000 or so clones, roughly 80% of which show up once; about 1.5% is in the top ten. The sample was PBMCs. These receptors all stem from a middle-aged man in good health and CMV-seropositive.

The rearrangement uses TRBV29-1 and TRBJ1-2; D is possibly TRBD1 (6 bases). V was shortened by 6 bases and J by 6 bases, with 20 bases between the two germline ends. Germline lookup yields CDR1 SQVTM and CDR2 ANQGSEA. The CDR3 is made up of 14 amino acids. In DNA form, the CDR3 reads TGCAGCGTGGGGGGGGACACCCAACGCCATGGCTACACCTTC. Its translation: CSVGGDTQRHGYTF.

The rearrangement uses TRBV7-9 and TRBJ2-1; 7 positions agree with TRBD2. After removal of 3 bases from V and 2 bases from J, the junction contained 7 bases not matched to a gene. The CDR3 has 16 amino acids. Germline assignment: CDR1 SEHNR and CDR2 FQNEAQ (reference sequence). CDR3 nucleotides: TGTGCCAGCAGCTTTGGCGGGGGTAAACCCTACAATGAGCAGTTCTTC. Amino acid sequence: CASSFGGGKPYNEQFF.

The V call is TRBV6-1, the J call TRBJ1-5; 8 bases agree with TRBD1. Germline V gene sequence: CDR1 MNHNS, CDR2 SASEGT. CDR3 length: 17 residues. V was pared by 3 bases and J by 1 base, with 8 bases of the junction left unmatched. For the CDR3, the DNA is TGTGCCAGCAGTGAGGCAGGGGGCGCGGTAAGCAATCAGCCCCAGCATTTT. It encodes CASSEAGGAVSNQPQHF.

The chain combines TRBV5-1 with TRBJ1-4; D remains ambiguous. Germline V gene sequence: CDR1 SGHRS, CDR2 YFSETQ. The CDR3 runs to 15 residues. V was clipped by 1 base and J by 8 bases, with 15 bases between them. CDR3: CASSLMSGGGEKLFF. The CDR3, as DNA: TGCGCCAGCAGCTTGATGTCGGGAGGTGGGGAAAAACTGTTTTTT.

The rearrangement joins TRBV6-6 to TRBJ2-5; D possibly corresponds to TRBD1 (5 bases). CDR3 length: 13 residues. Germline lookup yields CDR1 MNHNY and CDR2 SVGAGI (reference sequence). V was trimmed by 8 bases and J by 1 base, leaving 11 bases between them. CDR3 amino acids: CASYSRGQETQYF. CDR3 nucleotide sequence: TGTGCCAGCTATTCAAGGGGCCAAGAGACCCAGTACTTC.